The TCR beta chain under discussion was sequenced for a study of regulatory T cells in long-lasting Graves disease. Study-wide points: Under persistent disease, TRBV28, TRBJ1-2 and TRBJ2-5 were used preferentially.

Trimming removed 0 bases at V and 6 bases at J, with 7 bases between. There are 12 residues in the CDR3. The germline CDR1 and CDR2 sequences are SGHKS and YYEKEE (reference sequence). In its sample, this clonotype was seen many times. Its antigen is not identified. Documented time point: persistent/refractory GD, antithyroid drugs over 5 years with positive TRAb. The TCR library was prepared using RNA isolated from PBMCs. Arm-PCR of CDR3 regions and iRepertoire HTBI primers were the basis on which TCR beta libraries were built. Per the original methods: Identification yielded approximately 66 TRBV and about 15 TRBJ segments across samples. Each CDR3 protein is one row after TCRdb ran MiXCR on the multiplex PCR reads. Here the V and J calls rest on TCRdb's processing, not on the authors' analysis. The sample records about 470,000 distinct CDR3 sequences, under 25% being singletons.

Sample: peripheral blood mononuclear cells (PBMCs), taken when the disease was refractory, from a patient treated with antithyroid drugs. This receptor was taken from a female donor with Graves disease. The chain joins TRBV5-5 to TRBJ2-7; D unresolved. The CDR3 DNA sequence: TGTGCCAGCAGCTTGGCGACTGTCGAGCAGTACTTC. Protein product: CASSLATVEQYF.